This passage covers 12 T cell receptor beta chains from one sample sequenced in a study of T cell responses to AZD1222 COVID-19 vaccine (dated by TCRdb to the early 2020s). The library came from the immunoSEQ multiplex PCR assay. Drawn from immuneACCESS, this table holds only the in-frame rearrangements with V and J called that TCRdb kept. Clones are partly lost; checked studies trace under half to an unresolved V gene and leave the rest unexplained. The sample table holds some 200,000 clones, of which approximately 94% were seen once. Around 1.7% of the sample goes to the ten largest clones. The time point label for this specimen denotes: about 28 days (+/-7) after the second vaccine dose. The treatment or condition label on this specimen signifies: meningococcal conjugate vaccine given as trial control. The sequences come from peripheral blood, collected 28 days after the second dose of the MenACWY control vaccine. These receptors came from an adult who received the MenACWY meningococcal vaccine as a control.

The chain combines TRBV19 with TRBJ1-5, with D possibly TRBD1 on 5 matching bases. This CDR3 region has 17 residues. Trimming pared 2 bases from V and 3 bases from J, leaving 17 bases between. In germline, CDR1 is LNHDA, CDR2 SQIVND (reference sequence). CDR3 amino acids: CASSIIRGEEDNQPQHF. The CDR3 region has the DNA TGTGCCAGTAGTATAATCCGGGGCGAAGAGGACAATCAGCCCCAGCATTTT.

This clone was observed once. The chain employs TRBV10-3 and TRBJ2-1, with D perhaps TRBD2 (5 bases). The CDR3 has 13 amino acids. V was cut by 5 bases and J by 5 bases, with 10 bases left in between. The germline CDR1 and CDR2 sequences are ENHRY and SYGVKD. The CDR3 protein is CAISSGDHNEQFF. The DNA for the CDR3 is TGTGCCATCAGTTCCGGGGATCACAATGAGCAGTTCTTC.

This chain joins TRBV28 and TRBJ1-6; no reliable D call. The V gene's germline CDR1 is MDHEN and CDR2 SYDVKM. This CDR3 region has 13 residues. Trimming stripped 3 bases from V and 8 bases from J, with 8 bases between. CDR3 bases: TGTGCCAGCAGTTTCCAGGCCGATTCACCCCTCCACTTT. This translates into CASSFQADSPLHF.

The rearrangement links TRBV7-2 to TRBJ2-5; D ambiguous. The CDR3 loop spans 13 amino acids. Trimming left V 2 bases short and J 3 bases short, with 7 bases between. CDR1 SGHTA and CDR2 FQGNSA come from the germline V gene. CDR3 DNA sequence: TGTGCCAGCAGCTTAAACCCAAAAGAGACCCAGTACTTC. It encodes CASSLNPKETQYF. The full variable domain, with the rest looked up from reference TRBV7-2 and TRBJ2-5, is GAGVSQSPSNKVTEKGKDVELRCDPISGHTALYWYRQSLGQGLEFLIYFQGNSAPDKSGLPSDRFSAERTGGSVSTLTIQRTQQEDSAVYLCASSLNPKETQYFGPGTRLLVL.

This chain joins TRBV5-1 and TRBJ2-7; 8 positions agree with TRBD1. This CDR3 has 14 amino acids. V shed 4 bases, J shed 6 bases, and the junction held 9 bases outside the gene matches. Germline loops: CDR1 SGHRS, CDR2 YFSETQ. CDR3 in amino acids: CASSPRTGKAEQYF. CDR3 DNA: TGCGCCAGCAGCCCTCGGACAGGGAAGGCCGAGCAGTACTTC.

The gene calls are TRBV7-9 and TRBJ1-4; tentatively, D is TRBD1 (6 bases). Germline loops: CDR1 SEHNR, CDR2 FQNEAQ (reference sequence). Between the trimmed V and J ends, which lost 4 bases and 8 bases, there was a span of 14 bases. The CDR3 length is 14 residues. The CDR3 nucleotides read TGTGCCAGCAGCTCATGGGGGGCTAGGGAAAAACTGTTTTTT. Its translation: CASSSWGAREKLFF.

The rearrangement links TRBV4-3 to TRBJ2-7; 8 bases align to TRBD1. Looked up from germline, CDR1 is LGHNA and CDR2 is YSLEER. This CDR3 is built from 15 residues. V was pared by 0 bases and J by 6 bases, with 7 bases of the junction left unmatched. This CDR3 is CASSQDRATGAEQYF. In DNA form, the CDR3 reads TGCGCCAGCAGCCAAGATCGGGCGACAGGGGCCGAGCAGTACTTC.

V usage is TRBV5-1 and J usage is TRBJ2-6, with a tentative D call TRBD1 (5 bases). The CDR3 is 16 amino acids. V shed 2 bases and J shed 0 bases, with 9 bases lying between them. Germline loops: CDR1 SGHRS, CDR2 YFSETQ. CDR3: CASSLRDSSGANVLTF. DNA of the CDR3: TGCGCCAGCAGCTTAAGAGACAGCTCTGGGGCCAACGTCCTGACTTTC.

This sequence joins TRBV2 and TRBJ2-1; 7 bases agree with TRBD2. Germline-derived CDR1 and CDR2 are SNHLY and FYNNEI. J lost 0 bases, V lost 6 bases, and 5 bases had no gene match. The CDR3 runs to 15 residues. CDR3 sequence (DNA): TGTGCCAGCAGGCGGGAGTTCGGCTCCTACAATGAGCAGTTCTTC. Translation: CASRREFGSYNEQFF.

V usage is TRBV15 and J usage is TRBJ2-7; 9 bases align to TRBD1. The germline gives CDR1 LNHNV, CDR2 YYDKDF (reference sequence). This CDR3 spans 16 amino acids. V lost 2 bases, J lost 4 bases, and 9 bases stayed unmatched. In nucleotides, the CDR3 is TGTGCCACCAGCAGAACCGGGACAGGGATGGTTTACGAGCAGTACTTC. Translated: CATSRTGTGMVYEQYF.

The genes are TRBV2 and TRBJ2-7, with 12 bases that match TRBD2. V dropped 8 bases and J dropped 4; count of bases not matched to a gene: 12. Germline assignment: CDR1 SNHLY and CDR2 FYNNEI. The CDR3 totals 16 residues. CDR3 amino acids: CASRGTSGSPSYEQYF. The CDR3 DNA follows: TGTGCCAGCCGCGGGACTAGCGGGTCCCCATCGTACGAGCAGTACTTC.

The table lists this clone with a count of one. The CDR3 DNA sequence: TGTGCCAGCAGCTTCCGGACTAGCGGGAGTATATCAAATGAGCAGTTCTTC. Its translation: CASSFRTSGSISNEQFF. The chain combines TRBV7-3 with TRBJ2-1, with 13 bases lining up with TRBD2. Germline-derived CDR1 and CDR2 are SGHTA and FQGTGA. Trimming at V came to 3 bases and at J to 7 bases, leaving 9 bases not matched to a gene. The CDR3 sequence is 17 residues long.